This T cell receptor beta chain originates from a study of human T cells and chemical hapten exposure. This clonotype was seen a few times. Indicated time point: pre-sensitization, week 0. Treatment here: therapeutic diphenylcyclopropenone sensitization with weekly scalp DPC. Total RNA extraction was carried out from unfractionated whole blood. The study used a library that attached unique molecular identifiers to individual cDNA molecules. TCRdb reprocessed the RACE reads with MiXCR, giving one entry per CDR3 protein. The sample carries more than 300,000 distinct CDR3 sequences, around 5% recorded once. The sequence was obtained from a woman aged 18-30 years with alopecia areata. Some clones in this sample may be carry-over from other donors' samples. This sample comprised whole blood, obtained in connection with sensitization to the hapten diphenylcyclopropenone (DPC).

CDR3 sequence: CASSQRSGGAYQGELFF. CDR3 DNA: TGCGCCAGCAGCCAAAGAAGCGGGGGGGCCTATCAAGGGGAGCTGTTTTTT. J is TRBJ2-2 and V is TRBV4-3; 10 bases align to TRBD2. J lost 8 bases, V lost 2 bases, and 11 bases had no gene match. CDR1 and CDR2 from the germline V gene are LGHNA and YSLEER. The CDR3 length is 17 residues.